A selection of T cell receptor beta chains follows, all from one sample in a study of shared clonotypes between healthy human individuals. The protocol was immunoSEQ multiplex PCR, while the TCRdb copy is restricted to in-frame clones and leaves out a portion. Counted here are about 490,000 clones, approximately 80% occurring once; the ten biggest clones make up 12%. Source material: PBMCs. Every receptor here comes from a woman in her thirties or forties in good health. Some clones in this sample may be carry-over from other donors' samples. The conserved cysteine and the conserved F or W are not part of the CDR3 here. D genes are given only for firm matches. The size of a clone is reported for some rows only, either as once, few or many, or as a class for expanded clones.

size: -; J: TRBJ2-2; D: TRBD1; V: TRBV4-2; CDR3: ASSHGQRTGLSGELF
size: once; J: TRBJ1-5; D: -; V: TRBV5-4; CDR3: ASSLGGGNQPQH
size: many; J: TRBJ2-1; D: TRBD2; V: TRBV5-1; CDR3: ASSPWTSGRGEQF
size: -; J: TRBJ1-5; D: -; V: TRBV30; CDR3: AWSGGTNQPQH
size: -; J: TRBJ2-3; D: -; V: TRBV11-2; CDR3: ASSFGPASADTQY
size: -; J: TRBJ1-5; D: -; V: TRBV7-2; CDR3: ASSLRADQPQH
size: -; J: TRBJ1-3; D: -; V: TRBV7-8; CDR3: ASSLRIPRRTSGNTIY
size: -; J: TRBJ2-3; D: -; V: TRBV18; CDR3: ASSLSGRTDTQY
size: few; J: -; D: -; V: TRBV2; CDR3: ASSTSGSPYEQY
size: -; J: TRBJ2-2; D: -; V: TRBV30; CDR3: AWAEGNTGELF
size: -; J: -; D: TRBD1; V: TRBV7-9; CDR3: ASRPGTGSYEQY
size: -; J: TRBJ2-5; D: -; V: TRBV5-1; CDR3: ASSHLTSTQETQY
size: -; J: TRBJ1-4; D: TRBD1; V: TRBV7-9; CDR3: ASSLGQGDEKLF
size: -; J: TRBJ2-1; D: -; V: TRBV18; CDR3: ASSPTSGRDTEQF
size: -; J: TRBJ2-1; D: -; V: TRBV2; CDR3: ASRRTDTYNEQF
size: -; J: TRBJ1-4; D: TRBD1; V: TRBV5-1; CDR3: ASSLRGPTNEKLF
size: once; J: TRBJ2-1; D: -; V: TRBV9; CDR3: ASSVVVRPPGNEQF
size: -; J: TRBJ2-7; D: -; V: TRBV11-1; CDR3: ASSLDLAESYEQY